One sample yielded the 21 T cell receptor beta chains listed below, sequenced in a study of beta chain features in type 1 diabetes. Every bit of the isolated RNA underwent reverse transcription, so sequencing read expressed TCRB transcripts. Measured with immunoSEQ multiplex PCR; TCRdb has only the in-frame clones, and not every one. The sample holds hundreds of thousands of clones; more than 9% are singletons and the top ten take just under 0.035%. Specimen: naive CD4+ T cells from blood. Receptor source: a woman younger than 35 in good health.

The J gene is TRBJ1-1, the V gene TRBV21-1; TRBD1, as called in the table, went unchecked against the DNA. TRBV21-1 is a pseudogene segment. This CDR3 is built from 14 residues. The chain's CDR3 is CASPYGQGGTEAFF. The CDR3 region has the DNA TGTGCCAGCCCCTACGGGCAGGGCGGCACTGAAGCTTTCTTT.

The J gene is TRBJ1-3, the V gene TRBV5-1, with 8 nucleotides matching TRBD1. V lost 4 bases, J lost 2 bases, and 2 bases stayed unmatched. The germline gives CDR1 SGHRS, CDR2 YFSETQ. The CDR3 sequence is 14 residues long. CDR3 protein: CASSVTGAGNTIYF. CDR3 nucleotide sequence: TGCGCCAGCAGCGTGACAGGGGCTGGAAACACCATATATTTT.

The V gene is TRBV6-1, the J gene TRBJ2-6; unclear D gene. CDR1 MNHNS and CDR2 SASEGT come from the germline V gene. V was shortened by 7 bases and J by 0 bases, with 4 bases between the two germline ends. The CDR3 length is 13 residues. The CDR3 DNA follows: TGTGCCAGCACGGGCTCTGGGGCCAACGTCCTGACTTTC. Its protein product is CASTGSGANVLTF.

The rearrangement links TRBV6-5 to TRBJ2-7; D may be TRBD2 (6 bases). The CDR3 covers 14 residues. Per the germline V gene, CDR1 is MNHEY and CDR2 is SVGAGI. V dropped 8 bases and J dropped 0 bases, with 14 bases sitting between them. The CDR3 bases are TGTGCCAGCCAAAGCACCGGGAGCTCCTACGAGCAGTACTTC. Its translation: CASQSTGSSYEQYF.

The J gene is TRBJ2-1, the V gene TRBV19, with 7 bases lining up with TRBD2. The CDR3 has 15 amino acids. Trimming at V came to 8 bases and at J to 12 bases, leaving 19 bases not matched to a gene. The germline gives CDR1 LNHDA, CDR2 SQIVND (reference sequence). The CDR3 spells CASRPPRPSGYGQFF. CDR3 DNA sequence: TGTGCCAGTCGACCCCCCAGGCCTAGCGGATATGGGCAGTTCTTC.

There are a few counts of this clone. The genes are TRBV9 and TRBJ2-1, with 8 bases matching TRBD1. J lost 6 bases, V lost 0 bases, and 5 bases had no gene match. The CDR3 runs 15 residues. Germline V gene sequence: CDR1 SGDLS, CDR2 YYNGEE. The CDR3 region has the DNA TGTGCCAGCAGCGTAGATCCAGGGGGCTTCAATGAGCAGTTCTTC. Translation: CASSVDPGGFNEQFF.

The CDR3 DNA follows: TGCAGCGTGACAGTGGGGGCTACGGACACTGAAGCTTTCTTT. Its protein product is CSVTVGATDTEAFF. V is TRBV29-1 and J is TRBJ1-1; possible D gene TRBD1, 6 bases. The CDR3 covers 14 residues. Between the trimmed V and J ends, which lost 6 bases and 3 bases, there was a span of 17 bases. Germline loops: CDR1 SQVTM, CDR2 ANQGSEA.

This clone occurred a few times. This chain connects TRBV7-9 to TRBJ2-1; 8 bases map to TRBD2. This CDR3 region has 15 residues. Germline V CDR1 and CDR2: SEHNR, FQNEAQ (reference sequence). Unmatched junction bases numbered 9, after V lost 5 bases and J lost 6 bases. The CDR3 here is CASSPGLVEGNEQFF. The CDR3 DNA reads as TGTGCCAGCAGCCCGGGACTAGTGGAGGGCAATGAGCAGTTCTTC. The entire variable domain, with the rest obtained from reference TRBV7-9 and TRBJ2-1, is as follows: DTGVSQNPRHKITKRGQNVTFRCDPISEHNRLYWYRQTLGQGPEFLTYFQNEAQLEKSRLLSDRFSAERPKGSFSTLEIQRTEQGDSAMYLCASSPGLVEGNEQFFGPGTRLTVL.

The chain couples TRBV10-3 to TRBJ2-5; 8 bases agree with TRBD2. From germline, CDR1 is ENHRY and CDR2 SYGVKD. The CDR3 is 15 amino acids. With V trimmed by 0 bases and J by 5 bases, 5 bases remained unmatched. The DNA of the CDR3 is TGTGCCATCAGTGAGTCGCCCGGGAGGGAGGAGACCCAGTACTTC. It codes for CAISESPGREETQYF.

This clone turned up a few times. The chain employs TRBV11-2 and TRBJ2-1; no clear D gene. CDR3 length: 13 amino acids. V was pared by 0 bases and J by 6 bases, with 6 bases between. Germline-derived CDR1 and CDR2 are SGHAT and FQNNGV. CDR3 coding DNA: TGTGCCAGCAGCTTAGATAGATCCAATGAGCAGTTCTTC. Protein: CASSLDRSNEQFF.

This clone was found a few times. The rearrangement joins TRBV19 to TRBJ1-1; perhaps TRBD1 as D (6 bases). V was trimmed by 3 bases and J by 1 base, leaving 9 bases between them. CDR3 size: 14 residues. From germline, CDR1 is LNHDA and CDR2 SQIVND (reference sequence). CDR3 DNA: TGTGCCAGTAGTATTGAGGGGGAGAACACTGAAGCTTTCTTT. As protein: CASSIEGENTEAFF.

The rearrangement joins TRBV2 to TRBJ2-7, with TRBD1 identical over 10 bases. Germline V lookup: CDR1 SNHLY, CDR2 FYNNEI. The V and J ends lost 6 bases and 0 bases, in that order; junction bases with no gene match: 8. The CDR3 totals 16 residues. CDR3 nucleotide sequence: TGTGCCAGCAGGGGCCGGGACAGGGGACCCTCCTACGAGCAGTACTTC. Translation gives CASRGRDRGPSYEQYF.

The table lists this clone with a few counts. The chain combines TRBV29-1 with TRBJ2-5; 13 bases line up with TRBD2. V lost 6 bases to trimming and J lost 5 bases; unmatched junction nucleotides: 6. Germline values: CDR1 SQVTM, CDR2 ANQGSEA. The CDR3 has 14 amino acids. CDR3 DNA: TGCAGCGTCACTAGCGGGGGGGCCTGGGAGACCCAGTACTTC. Protein: CSVTSGGAWETQYF.

This clone was counted many times. This chain joins TRBV7-9 and TRBJ1-4, with TRBD1 identical over 7 bases. Trimming took 5 bases from V and 4 from J; bases not matched to a gene: 10. Germline V gene data show CDR1 as SEHNR and CDR2 as FQNEAQ (reference sequence). This CDR3 comprises 16 residues. CDR3 sequence: CASSPGQVPDNEKLFF. DNA of the CDR3: TGTGCCAGCAGCCCCGGACAGGTCCCCGATAATGAAAAACTGTTTTTT.

This chain uses TRBV5-4 with TRBJ2-1, with TRBD2 identical over 8 bases. This CDR3 is built from 15 residues. V trimming: 6 bases; J trimming: 9 bases; junction bases outside the gene matches: 14. Looked up from germline, CDR1 is SGHNT and CDR2 is YYREEE (reference sequence). Here the CDR3 DNA reads TGTGCCAGCAACTCAAAGCGGGGGCCGGAGGCTGAGCAGTTCTTC. Translated: CASNSKRGPEAEQFF.

As concerns this clone: The sample contains more than one DNA sequence encoding this CDR3. The J gene is TRBJ2-5, the V gene TRBV2; 11 nucleotides line up with TRBD1. The germline V gene has CDR1 SNHLY and CDR2 FYNNEI. This CDR3 has 14 residues. V shed 6 bases, J shed 2 bases, and the junction held 2 bases outside the gene matches. The DNA for the CDR3 is TGTGCCAGCAGCCGGGACAGGGGGCAAGAGACCCAGTACTTC. Its protein is CASSRDRGQETQYF.

This sequence joins TRBV6-4 and TRBJ2-7; D is possibly TRBD2 (6 bases). V gave up 5 bases and J gave up 3 bases, with 17 bases separating them. There are 15 residues in the CDR3. Germline lookup yields CDR1 MRHNA and CDR2 SNTAGT. This CDR3 reads CASSRRRGPSYEQYF. Written as DNA, the CDR3 is TGTGCCAGCAGTCGTCGGAGGGGCCCAAGCTACGAGCAGTACTTC.

The CDR3 region is CASSYSGRSSYNEQFF. The CDR3 nucleotides are TGTGCCAGCAGTTACTCGGGGAGGAGCTCCTACAATGAGCAGTTCTTC. The rearrangement uses TRBV6-5 and TRBJ2-1, with D perhaps matching TRBD2 (6 bases). V was clipped by 0 bases and J by 0 bases, with 9 bases between them. This CDR3 has 16 amino acids. The V gene's germline CDR1 is MNHEY and CDR2 SVGAGI.

This clone was recorded at least ten times. The chain joins TRBV29-1 to TRBJ2-5; 11 bases align to TRBD1. CDR3 length: 12 amino acids. Germline assignment: CDR1 SQVTM and CDR2 ANQGSEA. J gave up 5 bases and V 7 bases, and 3 bases lay outside the gene matches. CDR3 coding DNA: TGCAGCGCCAGGGACAGGGGGGAGACCCAGTACTTC. This sequence encodes CSARDRGETQYF.

This clone was observed at least ten times. The chain combines TRBV29-1 with TRBJ2-1; maybe TRBD1 (6 bases). Germline-derived CDR1 and CDR2 are SQVTM and ANQGSEA. The V gene lost 4 bases and the J gene lost 2 bases, with 12 bases spanning the gap. The CDR3 runs to 14 residues. As DNA, the CDR3 is TGCAGCGTTGCTGCAGGGGACGCCTACAATGAGCAGTTCTTC. Its protein product is CSVAAGDAYNEQFF.

This clone came up a few times. The V gene is TRBV4-1, the J gene TRBJ2-3; D is possibly TRBD2 (5 bases). Germline values: CDR1 MGHRA, CDR2 YSYEKL. The CDR3 has 14 residues. V was trimmed by 4 bases and J by 2 bases, leaving 10 bases between them. This chain's CDR3 is CASSPRTDTDTQYF. The CDR3 DNA reads TGCGCCAGCAGCCCGAGGACTGACACAGATACGCAGTATTTT.